The sample holds a few counts of the clone carrying this T cell receptor (beta chain). Its specificity is not known. The record originates from a study of cytomegalovirus exposure and HLA in healthy donors. Regarding the study as a whole: The authors listed approximately 160 TCR beta chains as cytomegalovirus-associated. Likely technical artifact: a cluster of highly shared sequence variants. The classifier was said to identify cytomegalovirus status with high specificity and sensitivity.

V lost 5 bases, J lost 2 bases, and 6 bases lay in between. This CDR3 comprises 12 residues. CDR1 is LNHDA, CDR2 SQIVND, per germline (reference sequence). The PCR contained 60 Vbeta and 13 Jbeta primers. Here immunoSEQ multiplex PCR was the method, and the copy in TCRdb shows in-frame clones only, minus some. This sample has around 90,000 clones, with around three quarters found just once. This receptor was taken from a young man in good health and CMV-seronegative. Sequencing was done on a sample of PBMCs. The rearrangement joins TRBV19 to TRBJ1-1, with D perhaps TRBD1 (5 bases). In DNA, the CDR3 is TGTGCCAGTAGTGGGGCAAACACTGAAGCTTTCTTT. Its translation is CASSGANTEAFF.